This TCR beta chain was sequenced in a study of blood T cell repertoires in COVID-19. Turning to the study itself: Acute and convalescent COVID-19 samples came from the United States, Italy and Spain. From T cells, B-cell-depleted T cells, or PBMCs came the material, which was cDNA or gDNA.

Study processing details: Cell counts per sample came from amplifying reference gene primers. Sequencing used immunoSEQ multiplex PCR; TCRdb keeps in-frame clones, though not all of them. That table supplies the V and J calls and clone size; D and trimming were determined from the DNA. The data contain under 350,000 clones, about 89% of them seen just once; the ten biggest clones take up about 1.8%. Which cohort a participant joined came from the clinical history participants gave. V lost 5 bases, J lost 3 bases, and 12 bases stayed unmatched. The CDR3 has 17 residues. Per germline, CDR1 MNHNY and CDR2 SVGAGI (reference sequence).

Sequenced: PBMCs or T cells enriched from blood (not recorded which). The source of this sequence is a woman aged 40 to 55 who had recovered from COVID-19. The chain is built from TRBV6-6 and TRBJ1-3, with 8 bases that match TRBD1. The CDR3 region has the DNA TGTGCCAGCAGTCTAATTGACAGGGGAGTTATTGGAAACACCATATATTTT. Encoded protein: CASSLIDRGVIGNTIYF.